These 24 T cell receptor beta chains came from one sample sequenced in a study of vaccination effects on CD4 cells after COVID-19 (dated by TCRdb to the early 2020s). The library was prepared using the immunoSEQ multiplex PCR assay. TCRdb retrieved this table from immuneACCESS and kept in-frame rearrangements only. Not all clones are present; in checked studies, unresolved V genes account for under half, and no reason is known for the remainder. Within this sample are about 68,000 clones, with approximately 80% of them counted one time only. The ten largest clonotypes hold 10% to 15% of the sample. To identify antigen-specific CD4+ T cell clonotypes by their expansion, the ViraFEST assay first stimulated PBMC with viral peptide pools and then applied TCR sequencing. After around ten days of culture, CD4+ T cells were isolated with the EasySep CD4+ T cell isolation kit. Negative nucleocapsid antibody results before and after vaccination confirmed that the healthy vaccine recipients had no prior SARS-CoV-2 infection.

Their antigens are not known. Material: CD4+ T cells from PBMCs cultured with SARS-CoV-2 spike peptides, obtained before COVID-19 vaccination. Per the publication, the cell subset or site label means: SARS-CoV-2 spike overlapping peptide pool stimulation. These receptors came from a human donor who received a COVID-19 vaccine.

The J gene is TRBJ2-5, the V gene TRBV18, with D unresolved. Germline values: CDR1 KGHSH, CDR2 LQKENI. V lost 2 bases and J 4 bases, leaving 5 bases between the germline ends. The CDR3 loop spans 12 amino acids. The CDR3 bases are TGTGCCAGCTCACCAGGGTCAGAGACCCAGTACTTC. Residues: CASSPGSETQYF.

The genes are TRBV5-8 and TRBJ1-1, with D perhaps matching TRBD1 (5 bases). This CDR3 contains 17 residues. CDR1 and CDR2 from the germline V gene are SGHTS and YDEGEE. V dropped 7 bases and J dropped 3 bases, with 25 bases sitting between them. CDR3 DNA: TGTGCCAGCCCCTTTGGGGGACGTGGACCCCCTCACACTGAAGCTTTCTTT. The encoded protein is CASPFGGRGPPHTEAFF. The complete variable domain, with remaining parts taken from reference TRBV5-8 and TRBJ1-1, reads EAGVTQSPTHLIKTRGQQATLRCSPISGHTSVYWYQQALGLGLQFLLWYDEGEERNRGNFPPRFSGRQFPNYSSELNVNALELEDSALYLCASPFGGRGPPHTEAFFGQGTRLTVV.

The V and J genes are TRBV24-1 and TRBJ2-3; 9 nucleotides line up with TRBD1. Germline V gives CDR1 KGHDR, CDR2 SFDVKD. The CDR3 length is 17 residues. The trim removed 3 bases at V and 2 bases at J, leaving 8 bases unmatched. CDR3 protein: CATSDPLGQGSTDTQYF. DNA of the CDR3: TGTGCCACCAGTGATCCCCTGGGACAGGGATCCACAGATACGCAGTATTTT.

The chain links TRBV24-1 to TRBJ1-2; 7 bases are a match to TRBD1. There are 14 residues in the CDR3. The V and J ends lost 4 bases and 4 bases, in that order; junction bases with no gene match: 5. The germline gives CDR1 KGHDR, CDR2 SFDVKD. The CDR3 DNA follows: TGTGCCACCAGTGAACATGACAGGGTCTATGGCTACACCTTC. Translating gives CATSEHDRVYGYTF.

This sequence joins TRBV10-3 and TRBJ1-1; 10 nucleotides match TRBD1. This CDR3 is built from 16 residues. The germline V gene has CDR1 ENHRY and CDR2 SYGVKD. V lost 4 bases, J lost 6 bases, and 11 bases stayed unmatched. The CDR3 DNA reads TGTGCCATCAGTGGATCTATGGGACAGGGGTACTCTGAAGCTTTCTTT. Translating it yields CAISGSMGQGYSEAFF.

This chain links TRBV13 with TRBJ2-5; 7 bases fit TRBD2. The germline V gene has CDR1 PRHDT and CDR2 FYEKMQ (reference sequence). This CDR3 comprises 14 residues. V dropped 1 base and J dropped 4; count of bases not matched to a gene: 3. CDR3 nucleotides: TGTGCCAGCAGCTTAGCGGGGGGAGGAGAGACCCAGTACTTC. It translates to CASSLAGGGETQYF.

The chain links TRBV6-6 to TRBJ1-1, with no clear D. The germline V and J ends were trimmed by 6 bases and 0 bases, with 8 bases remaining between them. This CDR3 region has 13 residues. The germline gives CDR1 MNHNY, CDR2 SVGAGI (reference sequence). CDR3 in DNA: TGTGCCAGCAGCCGTGTCGTGAACACTGAAGCTTTCTTT. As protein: CASSRVVNTEAFF.

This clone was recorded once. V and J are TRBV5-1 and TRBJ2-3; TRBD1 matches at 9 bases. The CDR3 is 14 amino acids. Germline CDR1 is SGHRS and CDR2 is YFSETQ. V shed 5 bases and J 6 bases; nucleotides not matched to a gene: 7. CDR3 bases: TGCGCCAGCAGTGCCGGGACAGGGAGCGATACGCAGTATTTT. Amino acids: CASSAGTGSDTQYF.

The CDR3 is CASSYSMAGGSPLHF. CDR3 DNA: TGTGCCAGCAGTTACTCTATGGCAGGGGGTTCACCCCTCCACTTT. The rearrangement links TRBV6-2 or TRBV6-3 to TRBJ1-6; 7 bases align to TRBD1. Germline V gene sequence: CDR1 MNHEY, CDR2 SVGEGT. The CDR3 consists of 15 residues. With 0 bases clipped from V and 9 bases from J, the junction kept 5 bases outside the gene matches.

CDR3 loop: CASSLRQGQETQYF. In nucleotides, the CDR3 is TGTGCCAGCAGCTTACGGCAGGGGCAAGAGACCCAGTACTTC. The rearrangement links TRBV7-3 to TRBJ2-5; TRBD1 might be the D (6 bases). Germline lookup yields CDR1 SGHTA and CDR2 FQGTGA. Trimming took 2 bases from V and 2 from J, leaving 9 bases between them. The CDR3 runs 14 residues. The full variable domain, in which reference TRBV7-3 and TRBJ2-5 provide the parts outside the CDR3, is GAGVSQTPSNKVTEKGKYVELRCDPISGHTALYWYRQSLGQGPEFLIYFQGTGAADDSGLPNDRFFAVRPEGSVSTLKIQRTERGDSAVYLCASSLRQGQETQYFGPGTRLLVL.

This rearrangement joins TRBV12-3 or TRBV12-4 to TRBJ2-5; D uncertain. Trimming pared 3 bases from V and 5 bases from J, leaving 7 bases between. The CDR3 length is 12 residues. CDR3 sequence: CASSLAMETQYF. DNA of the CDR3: TGTGCCAGCAGTTTGGCAATGGAGACCCAGTACTTC.

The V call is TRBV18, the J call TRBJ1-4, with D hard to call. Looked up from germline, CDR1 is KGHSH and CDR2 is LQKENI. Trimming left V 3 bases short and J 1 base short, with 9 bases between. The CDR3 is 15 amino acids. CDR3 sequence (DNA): TGTGCCAGCTCACCCAACACGGGAACTAATGAAAAACTGTTTTTT. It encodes CASSPNTGTNEKLFF.

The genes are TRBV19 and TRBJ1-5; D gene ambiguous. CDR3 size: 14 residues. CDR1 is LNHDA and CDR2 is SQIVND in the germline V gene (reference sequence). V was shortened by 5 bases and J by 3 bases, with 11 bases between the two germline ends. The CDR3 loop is CASSWKGVNQPQHF. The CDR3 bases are TGTGCCAGTAGTTGGAAGGGAGTCAATCAGCCCCAGCATTTT. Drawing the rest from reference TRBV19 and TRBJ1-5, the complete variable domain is DGGITQSPKYLFRKEGQNVTLSCEQNLNHDAMYWYRQDPGQGLRLIYYSQIVNDFQKGDIAEGYSVSREKKESFPLTVTSAQKNPTAFYLCASSWKGVNQPQHFGDGTRLSIL.

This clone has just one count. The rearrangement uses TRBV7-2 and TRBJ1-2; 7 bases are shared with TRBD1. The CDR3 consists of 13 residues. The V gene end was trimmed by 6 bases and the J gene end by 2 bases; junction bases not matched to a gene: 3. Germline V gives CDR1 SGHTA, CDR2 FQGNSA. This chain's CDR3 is CASRPQGNYGYTF. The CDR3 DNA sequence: TGTGCCAGCAGACCACAGGGGAACTATGGCTACACCTTC.

The CDR3 reads CASSPVQGGEQYV. In DNA form, the CDR3 reads TGTGCCAGCTCACCGGTACAGGGAGGCGAGCAGTACGTC. The V call is TRBV18, the J call TRBJ2-7; D may match TRBD1 or TRBD2 (6 bases each). Germline CDR1 reads KGHSH; CDR2 reads LQKENI. The germline V and J ends were trimmed by 3 bases and 6 bases, with 12 bases remaining between them. The CDR3 consists of 13 residues.

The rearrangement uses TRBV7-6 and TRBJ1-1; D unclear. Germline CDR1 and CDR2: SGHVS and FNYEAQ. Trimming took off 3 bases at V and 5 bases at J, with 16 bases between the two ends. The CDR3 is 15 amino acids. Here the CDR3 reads CASSFRGGIQTEAFF. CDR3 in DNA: TGTGCCAGCAGCTTTCGAGGTGGTATTCAAACTGAAGCTTTCTTT. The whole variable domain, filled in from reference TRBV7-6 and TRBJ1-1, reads GAGVSQSPRYKVTKRGQDVALRCDPISGHVSLYWYRQALGQGPEFLTYFNYEAQQDKSGLPNDRFSAERPEGSISTLTIQRTEQRDSAMYRCASSFRGGIQTEAFFGQGTRLTVV.

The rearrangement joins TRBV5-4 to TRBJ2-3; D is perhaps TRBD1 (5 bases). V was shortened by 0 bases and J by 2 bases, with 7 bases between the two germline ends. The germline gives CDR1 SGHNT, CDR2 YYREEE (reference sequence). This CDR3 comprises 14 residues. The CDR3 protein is CASSLDRITDTQYF. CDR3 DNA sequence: TGTGCCAGCAGCTTGGACAGGATCACAGATACGCAGTATTTT. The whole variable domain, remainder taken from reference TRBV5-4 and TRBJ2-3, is ETGVTQSPTHLIKTRGQQVTLRCSSQSGHNTVSWYQQALGQGPQFIFQYYREEENGRGNFPPRFSGLQFPNYSSELNVNALELDDSALYLCASSLDRITDTQYFGPGTRLTVL.

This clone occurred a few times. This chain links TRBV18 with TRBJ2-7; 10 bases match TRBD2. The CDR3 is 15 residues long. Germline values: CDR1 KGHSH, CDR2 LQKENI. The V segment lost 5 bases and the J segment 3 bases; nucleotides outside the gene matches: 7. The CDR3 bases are TGTGCCAGCTCATCTAGCGGGGGAGCTATCTACGAGCAGTACGTC. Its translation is CASSSSGGAIYEQYV.

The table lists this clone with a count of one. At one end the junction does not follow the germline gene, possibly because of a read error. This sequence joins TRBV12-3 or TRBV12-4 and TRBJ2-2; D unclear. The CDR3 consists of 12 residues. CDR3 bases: TGTGCGAGCATTTCACACACCGGGGAGCTGTTTTTT. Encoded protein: CASISHTGELFF.

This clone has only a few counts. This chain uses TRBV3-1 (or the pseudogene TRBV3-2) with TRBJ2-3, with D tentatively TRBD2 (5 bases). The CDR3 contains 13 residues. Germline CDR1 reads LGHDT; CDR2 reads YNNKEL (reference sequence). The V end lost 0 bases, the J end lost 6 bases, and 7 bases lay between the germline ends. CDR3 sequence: CASSQDGGDTQYF. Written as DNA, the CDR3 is TGTGCCAGCAGCCAAGATGGCGGGGATACGCAGTATTTT.

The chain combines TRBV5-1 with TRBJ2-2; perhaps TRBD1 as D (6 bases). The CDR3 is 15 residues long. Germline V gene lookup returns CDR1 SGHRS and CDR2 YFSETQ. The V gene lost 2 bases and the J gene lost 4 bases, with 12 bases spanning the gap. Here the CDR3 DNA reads TGCGCCAGCAGCTTAACCACAGGGTCCACCGGGGAGCTGTTTTTT. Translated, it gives CASSLTTGSTGELFF.

The CDR3 is CASSPPSGGGRETQYF. The CDR3 DNA reads as TGCGCCAGCAGCCCTCCGAGCGGGGGGGGCCGGGAGACCCAGTACTTC. V usage is TRBV4-1 and J usage is TRBJ2-5; 10 nucleotides align to TRBD2. The CDR3 consists of 16 residues. V lost 4 bases and J lost 5; bases outside the gene matches: 10. CDR1 is MGHRA and CDR2 is YSYEKL in the germline V gene.

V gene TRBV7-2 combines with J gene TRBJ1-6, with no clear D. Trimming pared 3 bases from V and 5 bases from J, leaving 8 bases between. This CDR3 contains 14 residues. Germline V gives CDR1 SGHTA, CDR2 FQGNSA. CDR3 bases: TGTGCCAGCAGCTTTAGGCGGAATAATTCACCCCTCCACTTT. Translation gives CASSFRRNNSPLHF.

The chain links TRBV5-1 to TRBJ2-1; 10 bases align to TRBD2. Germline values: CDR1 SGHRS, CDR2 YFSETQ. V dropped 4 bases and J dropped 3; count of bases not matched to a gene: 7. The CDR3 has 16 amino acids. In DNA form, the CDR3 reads TGCGCCAGCAGCAGCAGTTTAGCGGGGGGCTACAATGAGCAGTTCTTC. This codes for CASSSSLAGGYNEQFF.